This T cell receptor beta chain was found in a study of CD8+ T cells in alopecia areata. The study's findings and limits: The study found tofacitinib significantly decreased scalp clonality and expanded CD8+ clones among the top 100.

V gave up 0 bases and J gave up 19 bases, with 8 bases separating them. Germline V gene data show CDR1 as SGDLS and CDR2 as YYNGEE. The CDR3 runs to 10 residues. Details on this clone: The antigen is undetermined.

RNA extraction and reverse transcription yielded cDNA as sequencing template. Generated by immunoSEQ multiplex PCR, the TCRdb table keeps only in-frame clones and is missing some. The sample includes some 180,000 clones, roughly 50% of them seen just once. Treatment in this sample: oral pan-JAK inhibitor, 5-10 mg twice daily. This TCR derives from a human donor with alopecia areata. This material consisted of CD8+ T cells sorted from blood, taken at week 24, from a patient treated with tofacitinib. The chain recombines TRBV9 with TRBJ1-6; no clear D. CDR3 loop: CASSVGGRHF. CDR3 nucleotides: TGTGCCAGCAGCGTAGGGGGTCGGCACTTT. The complete variable domain, with remaining parts taken from reference TRBV9 and TRBJ1-6, reads DSGVTQTPKHLITATGQRVTLRCSPRSGDLSVYWYQQSLDQGLQFLIQYYNGEERAKGNILERFSAQQFPDLHSELNLSSLELGDSALYFCASSVGGRHFGNGTRLTVT.